What follows describes a single TCR beta chain. The antigen remains unidentified. This sample is drawn from a study of cytomegalovirus exposure and HLA in healthy donors. Study-wide background: Earlier work reported 100 million to 130 million unique TCR beta sequences from 150 million to 200 million T cells.

Both 60 Vbeta primers and 13 Jbeta primers went into the PCR. Clones were read by immunoSEQ multiplex PCR, and TCRdb kept only the in-frame ones, dropping some. The repertoire has about 89,000 clones, 85% of them found once; the top ten carry 7.4%. Study results and caveats: Common viral pathogens (according to a later analysis) appeared linked to several of the most significant clusters. Most subjects had HLA-A and HLA-B alleles reportedly predicted accurately by TCR beta sequences. Sequencing had likely introduced a cluster of highly shared sequence variants as an artifact.

V was trimmed by 5 bases and J by 7 bases, leaving 18 bases between them. The CDR3 runs to 15 residues. The germline V gene encodes CDR1 LNHDA and CDR2 SQIVND (reference sequence). This receptor was taken from a man aged 35-49 years in good health and CMV-seropositive. V is TRBV19 and J is TRBJ2-1; perhaps TRBD1 as D (6 bases). Specimen: PBMCs. The CDR3 DNA reads as TGTGCCAGTAGTCTCCGGACAGCGACGGCAAATGAGCAGTTCTTC. Protein: CASSLRTATANEQFF.